Listed below are T cell receptor beta chains from one sample, sequenced in a study of shared clonotypes between healthy human individuals. Produced via immunoSEQ multiplex PCR; TCRdb's table is partial and in-frame only. This table has about 2,500,000 clones, more than 80% appearing once. Sequenced: naive CD4+ T cells sorted from blood. The receptors shown here come from a man between 18 and 29 years old in good health. CDR3s include the opening cysteine and the closing phenylalanine or tryptophan. A D gene is named only where the DNA matches it firmly. Size is stated for part of the rows, as once, few or many counts, or as a class when the clone is expanded.

d_call j_call clone_size v_call cdr3_nt cdr3_aa
. TRBJ1-1 few TRBV10-3 TGTGCCATCAGTGGAGAGAACACTGAAGCTTTCTTT CAISGENTEAFF
. TRBJ2-3 . TRBV18 TGTGCCAGCTCACCTCAAAACACAGATACGCAGTATTTT CASSPQNTDTQYF
TRBD1 TRBJ1-2 . TRBV18 TGTGCCAGCTCACCTGAGGGACAGATCTATGGCTACACCTTC CASSPEGQIYGYTF
TRBD1 TRBJ1-2 . TRBV6-5 TGTGCCAGCAGTCTCGGGACAGTCTATGGCTACACCTTC CASSLGTVYGYTF
. TRBJ1-4 . TRBV28 TGTGCCACCATAAGGGGTAGAACTAATGAAAAACTGTTTTTT CATIRGRTNEKLFF
. TRBJ1-6 . TRBV30 TGTGCCTTACAGATAAATAATTCACCCCTCCACTTT CALQINNSPLHF
. TRBJ2-7 . TRBV2 TGTGCCAGCAGCGAGGAGCAGGCCACTCCCTACGAGCAGTACTTC CASSEEQATPYEQYF
. TRBJ2-7 . TRBV7-6 TGTGCCAGCAGCTTAGCCCGACAGTCCTACGAGCAGTACTTC CASSLARQSYEQYF
TRBD2 TRBJ2-2 . TRBV5-4 TGTGCCAGCAGCCCGGGACTAGCGGTCGGGGAGCTGTTTTTT CASSPGLAVGELFF
TRBD2 TRBJ2-1 . TRBV4-2 TGTGCCAGCAGCCAAGATCTAGCGGGGATCATCAATGAGCAGTTCTTC CASSQDLAGIINEQFF
. TRBJ1-2 . TRBV6-5 TGTGCCAGCAGTTACCTGGCAGGGCCCTATGGCTACACCTTC CASSYLAGPYGYTF
. TRBJ2-7 . TRBV7-9 TGTGCCAGCAGCGTGGGTGGCCCTACCTCCTACGAGCAGTACTTC CASSVGGPTSYEQYF
. TRBJ1-2 . TRBV29-1 TGCAGCGCCCTAGTTGGGGGGGGCGAGTATGGCTACACCTTC CSALVGGGEYGYTF
. TRBJ2-7 once TRBV7-9 TGTGCCAGCAGCTTAGCCGGGCCCGGCGGTGGCGAGCAGTACTTC CASSLAGPGGGEQYF